A selection of T cell receptor beta chains follows, all from one sample in a study of blood T cells in healthy people across ages. Using its own MiXCR run on the 5' RACE reads, TCRdb lists one record per CDR3 protein. Found here are about 290,000 distinct CDR3 sequences, 25% to 30% of them singletons; the top ten hold 25% to 35%. The sample comprised blood. The receptors here all came from a woman in her 70s in good health. Both conserved end residues are part of each CDR3. D genes are given only for firm matches. Rows may omit the clone size; those that give it use once, few, many or a size class.

j_gene,d_gene,abundance,v_gene,CDR3nt,CDR3aa
TRBJ2-1,TRBD2,few,TRBV24-1,TGTGCCACCAGTGATTTTAGGACTAGCGGGAACAATGAGCAGTTCTTC,CATSDFRTSGNNEQFF
TRBJ2-1,TRBD2,.,TRBV10-1,TGCGCCAGCAGATCCGGGACTAGCGGCAATGAGCAGTTCTTC,CASRSGTSGNEQFF
TRBJ2-7,.,.,TRBV3-1,TGTGCCAGCAGCCCGTCGGGACCAGCTTATGAGCAGTACTTC,CASSPSGPAYEQYF
TRBJ2-7,.,.,TRBV27,TGTGCCAGCAGTTTAAGGAGGAACTACGAGCAGTACTTC,CASSLRRNYEQYF
TRBJ2-7,.,once,TRBV7-9,TGTGCCAGCAGCTTACAGGCAGCCGAGCCGGAGCAGTACTTC,CASSLQAAEPEQYF
TRBJ2-6,.,few,TRBV5-1,TGCGCCAGCAGCCTACAGGGAGACTTAGGGGCCGACGTCCTGACTTTC,CASSLQGDLGADVLTF
TRBJ2-7,TRBD1,.,TRBV5-5,TGTGCCAGCAGCGGAGGGTGGACAGGGGTCGAGCAGTACTTC,CASSGGWTGVEQYF
TRBJ2-5,TRBD1,.,TRBV28,TGTGCCAGCAGTACGGGACAGTACCAAGAGACCCAGTACTTC,CASSTGQYQETQYF
TRBJ1-6,TRBD1,.,TRBV20-1,TGCAGTGCCCGGGACAGCAATTCACCCCTCCACTTT,CSARDSNSPLHF
TRBJ1-3,.,few,TRBV7-2,TGTGCCAGCAGCTTGAAGGGATCTGGAAACACCATATATTTT,CASSLKGSGNTIYF
TRBJ1-1,.,few,TRBV6-5,TGTGCCAGCAGTTACGTCCAGATGAACACTGAAGCTTTCTTT,CASSYVQMNTEAFF
TRBJ2-7,.,.,TRBV20-1,TGCAGTGCTAGAGATCTGCAGGCAGGGAGCTACGAGCAGTACTTC,CSARDLQAGSYEQYF
TRBJ1-2,TRBD1,.,TRBV9,TGTGCCAGCAGCCAAACGCCCCAGACAGGGCAGGATGGCTACACCTTC,CASSQTPQTGQDGYTF
TRBJ2-7,.,.,TRBV6-2/TRBV6-3,TGTGCCAGCAGGTCCGGGGATCTCTACGAGCAGTACTTC,CASRSGDLYEQYF
TRBJ2-7,.,.,TRBV28,TGTGCCAGCAGCCGTAGGAGGGAGCAGTACTTC,CASSRRREQYF
TRBJ2-7,.,few,TRBV7-6,TGTGCCAGCAGCCCTCAAGGGGGGGGTGAGCAGTACTTC,CASSPQGGGEQYF
TRBJ2-1,.,.,TRBV11-2,TGTGCCAGCAGCCGGACGGGGTATTCGAACATTGAGCAGTTCTTC,CASSRTGYSNIEQFF
TRBJ1-6,.,few,TRBV29-1,TGCAGCGCTCGCGGGGGCCCAAATTCACCCCTCCACTTT,CSARGGPNSPLHF
TRBJ2-7,TRBD2,.,TRBV7-9,TGTGCCAGCAGCTTAGAAGCGGGGTCGAACGAGCAGTACTTC,CASSLEAGSNEQYF
TRBJ1-2,.,.,TRBV12-3/TRBV12-4,TGTGCCAGCACCCAGACAGACTATGGCTACACCTTC,CASTQTDYGYTF
TRBJ2-1,.,.,TRBV5-1,TGCGCCAGCAGCATAACGGCAGGCGGTAATGAGCAGTTCTTC,CASSITAGGNEQFF
TRBJ2-1,.,.,TRBV4-2,TGTGCCAGCAGCCACCGACATGAGCTCAATGAGCAGTTCTTC,CASSHRHELNEQFF
TRBJ2-5,TRBD2,many,TRBV4-2,TGTGCCAGCAGCCAAGTAGTAGATAGCGGGGCTCAAGAGACCCAGTACTTC,CASSQVVDSGAQETQYF
TRBJ1-2,.,.,TRBV20-1,TGCAGTGCTACCAGGGGAAACTATGGCTACACCTTC,CSATRGNYGYTF
TRBJ1-4,.,few,TRBV20-1,TGCAGTGCTAGACCTTCTTCCGGGACGGAGAATGAAAAACTGTTTTTT,CSARPSSGTENEKLFF
TRBJ2-7,.,.,TRBV20-1,TGCAGTGCTAGAAGGGCGAGCGCCTACGAGCAGTACTTC,CSARRASAYEQYF
TRBJ1-1,.,.,TRBV5-1,TGCGCCAGCAGGCCCGCCGGGACACGGGAGACTGAAGCTTTCTTT,CASRPAGTRETEAFF
TRBJ1-1,.,.,TRBV7-2,TGTGCCAGCAGCTTAAGGGCGAACAGTGAAGCTTTCTTT,CASSLRANSEAFF
TRBJ2-1,.,few,TRBV4-2,TGTGCCAGCAGCCAAGATCCTCCTCGCGGGACGGGGTACAATGAGCAGTTCTTC,CASSQDPPRGTGYNEQFF
TRBJ1-4,.,many,TRBV6-6,TGTGCCAGCGTTGGATCTGCAACTAATGAAAAACTGTTTTTT,CASVGSATNEKLFF
TRBJ2-1,.,.,TRBV2,TGTGCCAGCAGTGAAGAACTTGAGCAGTTCTTC,CASSEELEQFF
TRBJ2-1,.,.,TRBV29-1,TGCAGCGCCGGACTGCTCAGATCGGAAGGGCAGTTCTTC,CSAGLLRSEGQFF
TRBJ2-3,TRBD2,.,TRBV9,TGTGCCAGCAGCGAGGGGTGGAGGGGGACTAGTGCCGCAGATACGCAGTATTTT,CASSEGWRGTSAADTQYF
TRBJ1-3,TRBD1,.,TRBV20-1,TGCAGTGCCAGAGATCGGACAGGCATCTCTGGAAACACCATATATTTT,CSARDRTGISGNTIYF
TRBJ1-4,TRBD1,many,TRBV29-1,TGCAGCGCGGCCTACAGGGGGCAGAATGAAAAACTGTTTTTT,CSAAYRGQNEKLFF
TRBJ2-1,.,.,TRBV6-4,TGTGCCAGCAATGAGTCTAGCGAACGCTACAATGAGCAGTTCTTC,CASNESSERYNEQFF
TRBJ2-7,.,.,TRBV12-3/TRBV12-4,TGTGCCAGCAGCCCGGGTTACTACGAGCAGTACTTC,CASSPGYYEQYF
TRBJ1-5,.,.,TRBV3-1,TGTGCCAGCAGCCAGGGGCTAAGCTATCAGCCCCAGCATTTT,CASSQGLSYQPQHF
TRBJ1-3,.,few,TRBV4-2,TGTGCCAGCAGCCAAGATGTCAGGGGCCCTGGAAACACCATATATTTT,CASSQDVRGPGNTIYF
TRBJ1-1,.,few,TRBV3-1,TGTGCCAGCAGCTCCGCTACGCGGAACACTGAAGCTTTCTTT,CASSSATRNTEAFF
TRBJ2-5,.,.,TRBV13,TGTGCCAGCAGCTTAAGCCCTCGGGATGCTGGGGAGACCCAGTACTTC,CASSLSPRDAGETQYF
TRBJ2-5,.,many,TRBV25-1,TGTGCCAGCAGTGAATATGTCGGATACCAAGAGACCCAGTACTTC,CASSEYVGYQETQYF
TRBJ1-5,.,.,TRBV20-1,TGCAGTGCTAGTATATTCCAGGCAAGCAATCAGCCCCAGCATTTT,CSASIFQASNQPQHF
TRBJ2-7,TRBD1,many,TRBV28,TGTGCCAGCAGTCCAACAGGGGGCGGCTCCTACGAGCAGTACTTC,CASSPTGGGSYEQYF
TRBJ2-1,TRBD2,.,TRBV3-1,TGTGCCAGCAGCCGACTGGTAGGACTAGCGGTCAATGAGCAGTTCTTC,CASSRLVGLAVNEQFF
TRBJ1-1,.,.,TRBV20-1,TGCAGTGCTAGACAAAGGGACGGAATGAACACTGAAGCTTTCTTT,CSARQRDGMNTEAFF